The 9 T cell receptor beta chains given below trace back to one sample, sequenced in a study of cytomegalovirus exposure and HLA in healthy donors. Primers for the PCR totalled 60 Vbeta and 13 Jbeta. Clones were read by immunoSEQ multiplex PCR, and TCRdb kept only the in-frame ones, dropping some. Among over 110,000 clones listed, 70% to 85% were seen once. Sequencing input: PBMCs. These receptor sequences come from a woman aged 55-70 years in good health and CMV-seropositive.

The chain links TRBV7-9 to TRBJ2-5, with TRBD1 identical over 9 bases. The CDR3 contains 13 residues. V gave up 8 bases and J gave up 2 bases; unmatched junction bases: 3. Germline V gene lookup returns CDR1 SEHNR and CDR2 FQNEAQ (reference sequence). The CDR3 nucleotides read TGTGCCAGCCGACAGGGGGGTCAAGAGACCCAGTACTTC. Protein product: CASRQGGQETQYF.

CDR3: CASSSGNYNEQFF. In DNA form, the CDR3 reads TGTGCCAGCTCTAGCGGGAATTACAATGAGCAGTTCTTC. This rearrangement joins TRBV2 to TRBJ2-1; 9 bases align to TRBD2. Germline loops: CDR1 SNHLY, CDR2 FYNNEI. Losses at the gene ends were 8 bases for V and 4 bases for J; bases not matched to a gene: 3. The CDR3 runs 13 residues.

The V gene is TRBV2, the J gene TRBJ1-2; 7 nucleotides align to TRBD1. The V gene end was trimmed by 6 bases and the J gene end by 5 bases; junction bases not matched to a gene: 6. CDR1 and CDR2 from the germline V gene are SNHLY and FYNNEI. CDR3 length equals 13 residues. CDR3 protein: CASRTGPGYGYTF. CDR3 nucleotides: TGTGCCAGCAGGACAGGGCCGGGATATGGCTACACCTTC.

V is TRBV5-4 and J is TRBJ2-7; TRBD2 aligns across 7 bases. The CDR3 totals 15 residues. J was trimmed by 3 bases and V by 0 bases; bases with no gene match: 6. The germline V gene has CDR1 SGHNT and CDR2 YYREEE (reference sequence). CDR3 nucleotide sequence: TGTGCCAGCAGCTTGGGGGTGGCGGGAGTCTACGAGCAGTACTTC. It encodes CASSLGVAGVYEQYF. Full variable domain (outside the CDR3, taken from reference TRBV5-4 and TRBJ2-7): ETGVTQSPTHLIKTRGQQVTLRCSSQSGHNTVSWYQQALGQGPQFIFQYYREEENGRGNFPPRFSGLQFPNYSSELNVNALELDDSALYLCASSLGVAGVYEQYFGPGTRLTVT.

The chain has TRBV6-1 and TRBJ1-3, with D hard to call. Trimming removed 3 bases at V and 4 bases at J, with 13 bases between. CDR1 MNHNS and CDR2 SASEGT come from the germline V gene. The CDR3 totals 15 residues. The CDR3 DNA reads TGTGCCAGCAGTGACGAGCCCCCGTCGGGAAACACCATATATTTT. Protein: CASSDEPPSGNTIYF.

V usage is TRBV7-9 and J usage is TRBJ2-7; 7 bases match TRBD1. With 5 bases clipped from V and 2 bases from J, the junction kept 9 bases outside the gene matches. The CDR3 loop spans 15 amino acids. CDR1 is SEHNR and CDR2 is FQNEAQ in the germline V gene (reference sequence). The CDR3 protein is CASSVLRQGTYEQYF. CDR3 bases: TGTGCCAGCAGCGTACTCAGACAGGGAACCTACGAGCAGTACTTC.

The gene calls are TRBV6-5 and TRBJ2-7; 10 nucleotides align to TRBD2. This CDR3 is 16 amino acids long. V lost 1 base, J lost 4 bases, and 7 bases stayed unmatched. CDR1 and CDR2 from the germline V gene are MNHEY and SVGAGI. In DNA form, the CDR3 reads TGTGCCAGCAGTTACTACCCAAGCGGGAGGGAGTACGAGCAGTACTTC. Protein product: CASSYYPSGREYEQYF.

The chain joins TRBV28 to TRBJ2-3; D is uncertain. This CDR3 contains 14 residues. From germline, CDR1 is MDHEN and CDR2 SYDVKM. V was trimmed by 4 bases and J by 4 bases, leaving 12 bases between them. The CDR3 spells CASSSSLQADTQYF. The DNA for the CDR3 is TGTGCCAGCAGTTCCTCGCTTCAGGCAGATACGCAGTATTTT.

This clone occurred once. This chain joins TRBV30 and TRBJ2-5; the D is unclear. The J call is doubtful: the DNA matches TRBJ2-7 better. The germline V gene has CDR1 GTSNPN and CDR2 SVGIG (reference sequence). The CDR3 covers 12 residues. The CDR3 sequence: CAWAATSYEQYF. The CDR3 DNA sequence: TGTGCCTGGGCCGCAACGAGCTACGAGCAGTACTTC.